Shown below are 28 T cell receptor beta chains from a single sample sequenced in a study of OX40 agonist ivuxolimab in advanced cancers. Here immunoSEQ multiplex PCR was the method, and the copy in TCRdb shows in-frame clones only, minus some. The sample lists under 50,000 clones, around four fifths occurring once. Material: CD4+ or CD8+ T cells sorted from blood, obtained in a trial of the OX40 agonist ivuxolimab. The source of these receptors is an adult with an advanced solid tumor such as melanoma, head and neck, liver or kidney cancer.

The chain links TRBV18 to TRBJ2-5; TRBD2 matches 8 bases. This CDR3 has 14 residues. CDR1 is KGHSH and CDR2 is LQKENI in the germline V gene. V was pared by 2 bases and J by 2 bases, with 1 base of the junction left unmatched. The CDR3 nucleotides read TGTGCCAGCTCACCAACGGGGGGGCAAGAGACCCAGTACTTC. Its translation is CASSPTGGQETQYF.

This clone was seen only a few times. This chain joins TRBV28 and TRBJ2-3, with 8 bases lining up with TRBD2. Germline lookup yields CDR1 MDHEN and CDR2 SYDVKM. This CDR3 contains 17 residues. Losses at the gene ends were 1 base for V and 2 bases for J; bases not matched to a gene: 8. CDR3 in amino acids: CASSLSGRGGFTDTQYF. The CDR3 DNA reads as TGTGCCAGCAGTTTATCCGGCCGGGGGGGCTTCACAGATACGCAGTATTTT.

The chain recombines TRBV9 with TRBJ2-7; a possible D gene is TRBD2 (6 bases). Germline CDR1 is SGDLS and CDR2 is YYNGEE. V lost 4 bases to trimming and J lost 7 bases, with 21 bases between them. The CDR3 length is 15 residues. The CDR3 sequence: CASSSDGTGSKEQYF. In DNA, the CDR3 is TGTGCCAGCAGCTCAGACGGGACTGGTAGTAAGGAGCAGTACTTC.

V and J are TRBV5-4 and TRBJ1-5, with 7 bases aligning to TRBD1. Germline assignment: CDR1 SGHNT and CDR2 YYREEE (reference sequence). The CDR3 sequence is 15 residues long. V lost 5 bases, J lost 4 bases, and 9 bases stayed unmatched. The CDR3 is CASSLGDRPNQPQHF. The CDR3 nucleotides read TGTGCCAGCAGTCTAGGGGACAGACCAAATCAGCCCCAGCATTTT.

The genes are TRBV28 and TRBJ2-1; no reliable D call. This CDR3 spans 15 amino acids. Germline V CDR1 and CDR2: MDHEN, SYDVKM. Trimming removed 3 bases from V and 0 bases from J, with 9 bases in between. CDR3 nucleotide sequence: TGTGCCAGCAGTTTTCACTCCCGCTCCTACAATGAGCAGTTCTTC. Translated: CASSFHSRSYNEQFF.

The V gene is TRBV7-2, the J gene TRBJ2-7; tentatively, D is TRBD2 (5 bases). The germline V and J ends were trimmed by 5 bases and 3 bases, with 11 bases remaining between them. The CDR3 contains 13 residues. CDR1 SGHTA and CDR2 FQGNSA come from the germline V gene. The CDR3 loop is CASSRGGIYEQYF. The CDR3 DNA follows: TGTGCCAGCAGCCGCGGAGGTATCTACGAGCAGTACTTC.

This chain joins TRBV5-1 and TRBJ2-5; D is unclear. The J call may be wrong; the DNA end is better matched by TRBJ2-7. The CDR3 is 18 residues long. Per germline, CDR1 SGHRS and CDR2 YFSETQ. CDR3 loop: CASSLVRFGLKSSYEQYF. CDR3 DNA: TGCGCCAGCAGCTTGGTCCGGTTTGGCTTGAAGTCTTCCTACGAGCAGTACTTC.

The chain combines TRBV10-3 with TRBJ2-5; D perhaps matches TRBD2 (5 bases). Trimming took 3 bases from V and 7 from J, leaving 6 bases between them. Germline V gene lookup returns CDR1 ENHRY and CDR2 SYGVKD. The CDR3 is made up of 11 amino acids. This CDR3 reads CAISDRGTQYF. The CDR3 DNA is TGTGCCATCAGTGATCGGGGGACCCAGTACTTC.

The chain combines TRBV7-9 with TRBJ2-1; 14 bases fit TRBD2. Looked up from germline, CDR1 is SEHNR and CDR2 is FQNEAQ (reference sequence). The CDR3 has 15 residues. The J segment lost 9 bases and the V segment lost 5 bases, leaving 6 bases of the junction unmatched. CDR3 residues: CASSTAGTSGGEQFF. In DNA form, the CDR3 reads TGTGCCAGCAGCACCGCCGGGACTAGCGGGGGTGAGCAGTTCTTC. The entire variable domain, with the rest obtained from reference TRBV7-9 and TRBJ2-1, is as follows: DTGVSQNPRHKITKRGQNVTFRCDPISEHNRLYWYRQTLGQGPEFLTYFQNEAQLEKSRLLSDRFSAERPKGSFSTLEIQRTEQGDSAMYLCASSTAGTSGGEQFFGPGTRLTVL.

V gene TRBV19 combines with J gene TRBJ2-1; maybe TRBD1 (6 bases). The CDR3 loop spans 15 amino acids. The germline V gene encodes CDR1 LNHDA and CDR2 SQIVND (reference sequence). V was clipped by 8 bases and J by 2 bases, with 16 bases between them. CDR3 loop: CASALLAGAYNEQFF. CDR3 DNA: TGTGCCAGTGCCCTGCTGGCAGGGGCCTACAATGAGCAGTTCTTC.

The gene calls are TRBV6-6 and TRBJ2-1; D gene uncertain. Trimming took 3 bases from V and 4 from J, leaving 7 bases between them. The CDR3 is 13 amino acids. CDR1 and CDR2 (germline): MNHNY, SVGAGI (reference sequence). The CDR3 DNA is TGTGCCAGCAGTTATGGATTATACAATGAGCAGTTCTTC. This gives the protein CASSYGLYNEQFF.

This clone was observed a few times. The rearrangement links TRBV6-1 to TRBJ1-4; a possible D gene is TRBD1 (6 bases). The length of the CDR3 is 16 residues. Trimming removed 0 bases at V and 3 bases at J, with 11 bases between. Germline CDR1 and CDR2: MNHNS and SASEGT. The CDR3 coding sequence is TGTGCCAGCAGTGAAGCTGGGGGCGGGTCTAATGAAAAACTGTTTTTT. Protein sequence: CASSEAGGGSNEKLFF.

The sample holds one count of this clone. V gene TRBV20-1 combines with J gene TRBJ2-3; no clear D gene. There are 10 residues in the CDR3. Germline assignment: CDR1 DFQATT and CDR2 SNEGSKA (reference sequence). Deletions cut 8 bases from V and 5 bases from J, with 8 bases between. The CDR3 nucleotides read TGCAGTCCCCTAGGAGATACGCAGTATTTT. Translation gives CSPLGDTQYF.

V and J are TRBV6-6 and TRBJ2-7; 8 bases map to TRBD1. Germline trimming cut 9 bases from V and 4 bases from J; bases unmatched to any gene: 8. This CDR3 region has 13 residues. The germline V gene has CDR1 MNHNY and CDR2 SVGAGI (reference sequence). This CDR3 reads CASTDRVTYEQYF. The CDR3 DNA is TGTGCCAGTACGGACAGGGTTACGTACGAGCAGTACTTC.

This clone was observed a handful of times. The CDR3 loop reads CASSLEGQPQHF. The DNA for the CDR3 is TGCGCCAGCAGCTTGGAAGGGCAGCCCCAGCATTTT. The J gene is TRBJ1-5, the V gene TRBV5-1; D remains ambiguous. Germline CDR1 is SGHRS and CDR2 is YFSETQ. The CDR3 has 12 amino acids. The germline V and J ends were trimmed by 0 bases and 7 bases, with 5 bases remaining between them.

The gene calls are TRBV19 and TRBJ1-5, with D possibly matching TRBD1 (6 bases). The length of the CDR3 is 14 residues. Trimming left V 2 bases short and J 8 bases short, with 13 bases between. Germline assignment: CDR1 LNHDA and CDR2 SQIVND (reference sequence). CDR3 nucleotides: TGTGCCAGTAGTATATCAAGGGGGGGAAAGCCCCAGCATTTT. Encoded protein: CASSISRGGKPQHF.

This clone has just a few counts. For the CDR3, the DNA is TGTGCCAGCAGTGAAAGCTACCGCTCACCCCTCCACTTT. It codes for CASSESYRSPLHF. This rearrangement joins TRBV6-1 to TRBJ1-6, with unresolved D. CDR1 is MNHNS, CDR2 SASEGT, per germline. CDR3 length equals 13 residues. V was pared by 2 bases and J by 10 bases, with 9 bases between.

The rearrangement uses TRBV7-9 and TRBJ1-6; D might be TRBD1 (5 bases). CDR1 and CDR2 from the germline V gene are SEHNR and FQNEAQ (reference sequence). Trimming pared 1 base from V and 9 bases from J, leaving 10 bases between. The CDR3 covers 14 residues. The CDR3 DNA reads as TGTGCCAGCAGCTTAGACAGGCTCGCTTCACCCCTCCACTTT. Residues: CASSLDRLASPLHF.

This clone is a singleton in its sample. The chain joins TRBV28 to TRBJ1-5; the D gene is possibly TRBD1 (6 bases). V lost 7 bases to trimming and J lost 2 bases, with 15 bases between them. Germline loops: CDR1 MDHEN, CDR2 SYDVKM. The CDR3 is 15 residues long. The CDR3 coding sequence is TGTGCCAGCATAGGTGCCGGGGGCGGCAATCAGCCCCAGCATTTT. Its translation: CASIGAGGGNQPQHF. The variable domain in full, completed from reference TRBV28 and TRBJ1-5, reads DVKVTQSSRYLVKRTGEKVFLECVQDMDHENMFWYRQDPGLGLRLIYFSYDVKMKEKGDIPEGYSVSREKKERFSLILESASTNQTSMYLCASIGAGGGNQPQHFGDGTRLSIL.

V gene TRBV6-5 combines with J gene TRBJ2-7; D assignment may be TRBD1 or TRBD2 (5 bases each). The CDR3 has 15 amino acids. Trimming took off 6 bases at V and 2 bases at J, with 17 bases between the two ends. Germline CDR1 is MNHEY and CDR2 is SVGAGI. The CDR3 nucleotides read TGTGCCAGCAGCCCCTACCGGGACCCTACCTACGAGCAGTACTTC. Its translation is CASSPYRDPTYEQYF.

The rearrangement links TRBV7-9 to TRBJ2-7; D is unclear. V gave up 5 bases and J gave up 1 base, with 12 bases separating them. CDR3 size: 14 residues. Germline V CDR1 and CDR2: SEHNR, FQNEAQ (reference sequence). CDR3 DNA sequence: TGTGCCAGCAGCCCTGGGTACTCTTCCTACGAGCAGTACTTC. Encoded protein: CASSPGYSSYEQYF.

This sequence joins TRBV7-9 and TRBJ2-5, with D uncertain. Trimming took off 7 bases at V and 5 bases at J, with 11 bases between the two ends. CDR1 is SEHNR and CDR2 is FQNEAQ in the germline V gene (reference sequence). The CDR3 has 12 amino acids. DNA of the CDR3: TGTGCCAGCACTCGGAGCAGTGAGACCCAGTACTTC. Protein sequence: CASTRSSETQYF.

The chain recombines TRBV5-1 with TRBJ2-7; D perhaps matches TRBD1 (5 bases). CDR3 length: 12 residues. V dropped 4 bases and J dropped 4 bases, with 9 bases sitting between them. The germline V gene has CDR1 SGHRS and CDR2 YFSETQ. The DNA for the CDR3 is TGCGCCAGCAGCCGAGACAGTTACGAGCAGTACTTC. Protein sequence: CASSRDSYEQYF.

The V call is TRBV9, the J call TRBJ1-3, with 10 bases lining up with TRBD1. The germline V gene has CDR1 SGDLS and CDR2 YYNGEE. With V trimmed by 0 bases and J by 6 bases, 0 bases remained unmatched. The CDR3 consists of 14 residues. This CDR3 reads CASSVGQGANTIYF. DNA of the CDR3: TGTGCCAGCAGCGTAGGACAGGGGGCAAACACCATATATTTT.

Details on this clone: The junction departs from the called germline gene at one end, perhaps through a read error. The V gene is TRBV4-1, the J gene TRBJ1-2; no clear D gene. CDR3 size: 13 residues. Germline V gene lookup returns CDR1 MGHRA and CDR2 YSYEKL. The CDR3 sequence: CASCPSRNYGYTF. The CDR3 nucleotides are TGTGCCAGCTGCCCCAGTAGGAACTATGGCTACACCTTC.

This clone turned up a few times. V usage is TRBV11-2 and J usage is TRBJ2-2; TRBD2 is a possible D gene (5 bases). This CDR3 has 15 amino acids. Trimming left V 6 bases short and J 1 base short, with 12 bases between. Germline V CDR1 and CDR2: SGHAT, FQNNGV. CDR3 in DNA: TGTGCCAGCAGATCGGTCCGGGGGAACACCGGGGAGCTGTTTTTT. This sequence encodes CASRSVRGNTGELFF. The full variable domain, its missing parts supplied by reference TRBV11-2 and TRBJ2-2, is EAGVAQSPRYKIIEKRQSVAFWCNPISGHATLYWYQQILGQGPKLLIQFQNNGVVDDSQLPKDRFSAERLKGVDSTLKIQPAKLEDSAVYLCASRSVRGNTGELFFGEGSRLTVL.

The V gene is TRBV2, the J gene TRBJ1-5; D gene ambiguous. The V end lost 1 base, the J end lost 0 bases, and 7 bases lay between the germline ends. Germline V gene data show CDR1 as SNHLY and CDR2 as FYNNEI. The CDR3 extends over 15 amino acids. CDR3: CASSEGDTSNQPQHF. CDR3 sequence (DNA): TGTGCCAGCAGTGAAGGAGACACTAGCAATCAGCCCCAGCATTTT.

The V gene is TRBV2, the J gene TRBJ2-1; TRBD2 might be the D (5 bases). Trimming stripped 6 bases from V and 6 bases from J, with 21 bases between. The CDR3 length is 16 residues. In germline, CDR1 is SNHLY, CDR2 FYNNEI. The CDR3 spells CASSDQDWRSGNEQFF. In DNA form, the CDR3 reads TGTGCCAGCAGCGATCAGGACTGGCGTTCCGGCAATGAGCAGTTCTTC. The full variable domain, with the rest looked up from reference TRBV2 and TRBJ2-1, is EPEVTQTPSHQVTQMGQEVILRCVPISNHLYFYWYRQILGQKVEFLVSFYNNEISEKSEIFDDQFSVERPDGSNFTLKIRSTKLEDSAMYFCASSDQDWRSGNEQFFGPGTRLTVL.